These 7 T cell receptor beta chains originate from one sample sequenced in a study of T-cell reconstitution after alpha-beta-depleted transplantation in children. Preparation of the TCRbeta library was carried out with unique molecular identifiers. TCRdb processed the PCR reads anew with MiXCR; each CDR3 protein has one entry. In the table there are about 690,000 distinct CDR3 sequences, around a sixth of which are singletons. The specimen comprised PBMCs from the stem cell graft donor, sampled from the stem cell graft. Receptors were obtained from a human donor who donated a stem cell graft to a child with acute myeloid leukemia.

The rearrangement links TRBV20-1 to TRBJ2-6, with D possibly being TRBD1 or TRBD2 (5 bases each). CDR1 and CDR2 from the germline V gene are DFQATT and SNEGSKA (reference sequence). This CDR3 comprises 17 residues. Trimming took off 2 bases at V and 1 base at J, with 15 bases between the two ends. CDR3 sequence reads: CSARPGTLASGANVLTF. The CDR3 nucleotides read TGCAGTGCTAGACCTGGGACCCTGGCTTCTGGGGCCAACGTCCTGACTTTC.

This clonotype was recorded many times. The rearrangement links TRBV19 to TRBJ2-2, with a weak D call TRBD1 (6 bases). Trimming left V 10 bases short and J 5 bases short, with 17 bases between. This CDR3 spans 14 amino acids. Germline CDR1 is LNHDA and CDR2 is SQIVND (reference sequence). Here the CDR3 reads CANKDRRVTGELFF. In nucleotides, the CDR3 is TGTGCCAATAAGGACAGACGGGTGACCGGGGAGCTGTTTTTT. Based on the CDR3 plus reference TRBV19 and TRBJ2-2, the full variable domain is DGGITQSPKYLFRKEGQNVTLSCEQNLNHDAMYWYRQDPGQGLRLIYYSQIVNDFQKGDIAEGYSVSREKKESFPLTVTSAQKNPTAFYLCANKDRRVTGELFFGEGSRLTVL.

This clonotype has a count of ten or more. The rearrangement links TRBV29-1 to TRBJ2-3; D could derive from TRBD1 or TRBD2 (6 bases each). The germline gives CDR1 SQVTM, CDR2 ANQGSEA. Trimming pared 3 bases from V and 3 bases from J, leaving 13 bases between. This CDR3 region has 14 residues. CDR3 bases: TGCAGCGTTGACGGGGGCTGGAGGACAGATACGCAGTATTTT. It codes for CSVDGGWRTDTQYF.

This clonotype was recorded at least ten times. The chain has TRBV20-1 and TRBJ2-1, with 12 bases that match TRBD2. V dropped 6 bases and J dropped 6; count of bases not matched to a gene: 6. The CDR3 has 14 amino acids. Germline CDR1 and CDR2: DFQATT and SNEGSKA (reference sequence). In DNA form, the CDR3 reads TGCAGTGCCCTTACTAGCGGGGGGCCCAATGAGCAGTTCTTC. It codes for CSALTSGGPNEQFF.

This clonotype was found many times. The CDR3 nucleotides read TGTGCCAGCAGTCTCCGGGGGATACGGGGCGATGAGCAGTTCTTC. Translated: CASSLRGIRGDEQFF. The V and J genes are TRBV6-1 and TRBJ2-1; D might be TRBD2 (6 bases). The CDR3 covers 15 residues. CDR1 is MNHNS and CDR2 is SASEGT in the germline V gene. Trimming cost V 5 bases and J 8 bases, with 19 bases left between them.

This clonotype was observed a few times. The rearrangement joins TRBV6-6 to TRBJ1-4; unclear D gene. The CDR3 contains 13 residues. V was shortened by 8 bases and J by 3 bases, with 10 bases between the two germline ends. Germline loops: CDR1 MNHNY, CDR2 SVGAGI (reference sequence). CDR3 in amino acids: CASWRQANEKLFF. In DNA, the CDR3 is TGTGCCAGCTGGCGGCAGGCTAATGAAAAACTGTTTTTT.

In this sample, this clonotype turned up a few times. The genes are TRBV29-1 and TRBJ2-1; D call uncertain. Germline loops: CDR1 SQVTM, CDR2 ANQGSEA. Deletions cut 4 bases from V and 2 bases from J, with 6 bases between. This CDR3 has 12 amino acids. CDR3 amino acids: CSVATTYNEQFF. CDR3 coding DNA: TGCAGCGTTGCGACCACCTACAATGAGCAGTTCTTC.